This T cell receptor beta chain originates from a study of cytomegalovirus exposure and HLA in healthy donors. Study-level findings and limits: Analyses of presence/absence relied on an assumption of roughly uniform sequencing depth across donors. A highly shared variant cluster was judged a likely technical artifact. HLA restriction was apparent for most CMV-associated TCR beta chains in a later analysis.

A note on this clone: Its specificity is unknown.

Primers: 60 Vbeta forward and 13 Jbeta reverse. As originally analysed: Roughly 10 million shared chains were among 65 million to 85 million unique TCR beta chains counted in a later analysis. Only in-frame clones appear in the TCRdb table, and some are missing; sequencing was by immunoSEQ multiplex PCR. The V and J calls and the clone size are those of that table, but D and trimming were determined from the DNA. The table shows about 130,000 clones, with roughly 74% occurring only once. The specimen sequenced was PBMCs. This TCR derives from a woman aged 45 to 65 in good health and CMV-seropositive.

CDR3 sequence (DNA): TGTGCCAGCAGCCAAGAGGGGGGGAGCACCGGGGAGCTGTTTTTT. Translating it yields CASSQEGGSTGELFF. V and J are TRBV4-2 and TRBJ2-2, with 7 bases aligning to TRBD2. The CDR3 is 15 amino acids. Germline CDR1 LGHNA, CDR2 YNFKEQ. V trimming: 0 bases; J trimming: 4 bases; junction bases outside the gene matches: 2.